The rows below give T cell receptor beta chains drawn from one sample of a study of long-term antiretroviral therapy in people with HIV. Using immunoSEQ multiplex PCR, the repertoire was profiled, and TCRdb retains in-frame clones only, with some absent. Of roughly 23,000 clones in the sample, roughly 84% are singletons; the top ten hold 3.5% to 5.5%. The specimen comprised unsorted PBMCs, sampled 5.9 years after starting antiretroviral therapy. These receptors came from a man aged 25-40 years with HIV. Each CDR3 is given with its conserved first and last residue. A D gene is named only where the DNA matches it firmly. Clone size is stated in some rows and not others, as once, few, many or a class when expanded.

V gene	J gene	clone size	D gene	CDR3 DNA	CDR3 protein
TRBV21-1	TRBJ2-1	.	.	TGTGCCAGCAGCTCCTCGGAAAAAGATGGGACAAGCTCCTACAATGAGCAGTTCTTC	CASSSSEKDGTSSYNEQFF
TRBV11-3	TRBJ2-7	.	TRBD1	TGTGCCAGCAGCCGGAAGGATGGGGACAGGAGGACGGCCTACGAGCAGTACTTC	CASSRKDGDRRTAYEQYF
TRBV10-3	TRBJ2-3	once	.	TGTGCCATCAGTGAAGGCAGGGACACAGATACGCAGTATTTT	CAISEGRDTDTQYF
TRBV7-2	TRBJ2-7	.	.	TGTGCCAGCAGCTTGGGACTCGCTACCTACGAGCAGTACTTC	CASSLGLATYEQYF
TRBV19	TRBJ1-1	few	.	TGTGCCAGTAGCCCCAGGGGACTGAACACTGAAGCTTTCTTT	CASSPRGLNTEAFF
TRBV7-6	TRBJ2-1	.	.	TGTGCCAGCAGCCCGCCGGCAAAAATCGTTCAGGCTACATCCTACCCTTACAATGAGCAGTTCTTC	CASSPPAKIVQATSYPYNEQFF
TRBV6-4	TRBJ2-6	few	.	TGTGCCAGCAGTGACTCGGACAGCTCTGGGGCCAACGTCCTGACTTTC	CASSDSDSSGANVLTF
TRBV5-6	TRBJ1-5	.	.	TGTGCCAGCAGCACCGGATCGGGCAATCAGCCCCAGCATTTT	CASSTGSGNQPQHF
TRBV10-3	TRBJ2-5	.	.	TGTGCCATCAGGGGTGGCGGGGTTCAAGAGACCCAGTACTTC	CAIRGGGVQETQYF
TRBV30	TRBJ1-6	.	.	TGTGCCTGGGGCTTTATTTTATCACCCCTCCACTTT	CAWGFILSPLHF
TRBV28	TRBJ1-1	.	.	TGTGCCAGCATACGATCAGGGGAGAACACTGAAGCTTTCTTT	CASIRSGENTEAFF
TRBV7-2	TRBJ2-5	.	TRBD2	TGTGCCAGCAGCTTAAGTGGGACTAGTGGCCAAGAGACCCAGTACTTC	CASSLSGTSGQETQYF
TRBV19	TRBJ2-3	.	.	TGTGCCAGTACTTCCGCGCGGGGACGCACAGATACGCAGTATTTT	CASTSARGRTDTQYF
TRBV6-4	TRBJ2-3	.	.	TGTGCCAGCAGTGACTCGATGCGGAGTAGCACAGATACGCAGTATTTT	CASSDSMRSSTDTQYF
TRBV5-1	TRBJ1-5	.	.	TGCGCCAGCAGCTTGGATTCGGGGGTACAGCCCCAGCATTTT	CASSLDSGVQPQHF
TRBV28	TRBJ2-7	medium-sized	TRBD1	TGTGCCAGCAGCAACCTACAGGGGATGGCGAACGAGCAGTACTTC	CASSNLQGMANEQYF
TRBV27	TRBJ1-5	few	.	TGTGCCAGCAGCCGTTCCCAGGAAGGCAAGAATCAGCCCCAGCATTTT	CASSRSQEGKNQPQHF
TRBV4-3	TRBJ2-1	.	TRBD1	TGCGCCAGCAGCCAAGATACCCAGGGGGCCGTCGATGAGCAGTTCTTC	CASSQDTQGAVDEQFF
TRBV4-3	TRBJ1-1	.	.	TGCGCCAGCAGCCAAGAGAGAACGGTGAACACTGAAGCTTTCTTT	CASSQERTVNTEAFF
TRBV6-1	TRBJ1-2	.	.	TGTGCCAGCAGTGATCAACTGGACTATGGCTACACCTTC	CASSDQLDYGYTF
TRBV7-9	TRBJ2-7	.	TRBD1	TGTGCCAGCAGCCTCCAGGGGGACTACGAGCAGTACTTC	CASSLQGDYEQYF
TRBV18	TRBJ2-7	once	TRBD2	TGTGCCAGCTCACAAATGCCTAGCGGGGGCTACGAGCAGTACTTC	CASSQMPSGGYEQYF
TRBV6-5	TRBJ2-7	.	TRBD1	TGTGCCAGCAGCGGCAGGGGGAACTCCTACGAGCAGTACTTC	CASSGRGNSYEQYF
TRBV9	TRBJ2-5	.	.	TGTGCCAGCAGCGTAGCGGAGGGGGCAGGTCAAGAGACCCAGTACTTC	CASSVAEGAGQETQYF
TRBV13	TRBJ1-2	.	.	TGTGCCAGCAGCTTAGAAGGGTCCGTCAGGGGCTACACCTTC	CASSLEGSVRGYTF
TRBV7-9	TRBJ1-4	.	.	TGTGCCAGCGGAAACGTGAAGGAAAAACTGTTTTTT	CASGNVKEKLFF
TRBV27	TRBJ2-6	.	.	TGTGCCAGCAGTCGTCGGGGCCCTGGGGCCAACGTCCTGACTTTC	CASSRRGPGANVLTF
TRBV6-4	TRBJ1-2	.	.	TGTGCCAGCAGTGACTCGAGCGGCAGCTTCTATGGCTACACCTTC	CASSDSSGSFYGYTF
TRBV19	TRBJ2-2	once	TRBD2	TGTGCCAGCCCTAGCGGGGGACCAACCGGGGAGCTGTTTTTT	CASPSGGPTGELFF
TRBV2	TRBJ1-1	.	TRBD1	TGTGCCAGCAGTGAAGTTAACAGGGGAACTGAAGCTTTCTTT	CASSEVNRGTEAFF
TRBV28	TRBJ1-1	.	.	TGTGCCAGCAGATTCCTGAACACTGAAGCTTTCTTT	CASRFLNTEAFF
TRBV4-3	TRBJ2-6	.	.	TGCGCCAGCAGCCAAGATACGACACTGGGCTCTGGGGCCAACGTCCTGACTTTC	CASSQDTTLGSGANVLTF
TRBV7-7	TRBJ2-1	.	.	TGTGCCAGCAGCTTAGCTGAGGGTAGCTACAATGAGCAGTTCTTC	CASSLAEGSYNEQFF
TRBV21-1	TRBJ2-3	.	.	TGTGCCAGCAGCAAGGAAGCGGGAGATAGCACAGATACGCAGTATTTT	CASSKEAGDSTDTQYF
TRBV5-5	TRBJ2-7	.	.	TGTGCCAGCAGCTTGGCGGGGCAGGGTGAATACGAGCAGTACTTC	CASSLAGQGEYEQYF
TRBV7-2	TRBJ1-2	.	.	TGTGCCAGCAGCTTAGTGGGCGGAACCTATGGCTACACCTTC	CASSLVGGTYGYTF
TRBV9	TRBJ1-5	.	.	TGTGCCAGCAGCCTCGACTCGAATAGCAATCAGCCCCAGCATTTT	CASSLDSNSNQPQHF
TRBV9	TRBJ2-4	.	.	TGTGCCAGCAGCGTAGATGGGTCGACGGACCGTATTGCCAAAAACATTCAGTACTTC	CASSVDGSTDRIAKNIQYF
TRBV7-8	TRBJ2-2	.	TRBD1	TGTGCCAGCAGCACCCCGACAGGGGTATACACCGGGGAGCTGTTTTTT	CASSTPTGVYTGELFF
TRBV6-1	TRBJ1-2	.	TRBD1	TGTGCCAGCAGTGAACCAGGGGGTGGGTACTATGGCTACACCTTC	CASSEPGGGYYGYTF
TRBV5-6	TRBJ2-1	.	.	TGTGCCAGCAGCTTGGTGGGGGTTACCCCCAATGAGCAGTTCTTC	CASSLVGVTPNEQFF
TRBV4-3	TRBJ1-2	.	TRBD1	TGCGCCAGCACCCTGACCCGGGACAGGGGTCTTCTCTATGGCTACACCTTC	CASTLTRDRGLLYGYTF
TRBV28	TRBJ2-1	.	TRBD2	TGTGCCAGCAGTCCTAGCGGGGGGGCCATCAATGAGCAGTTCTTC	CASSPSGGAINEQFF
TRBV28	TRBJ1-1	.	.	TGTGCCAGCAGTTTAGTAGTGCGGTGGGAGCCTGAAGCTTTCTTT	CASSLVVRWEPEAFF
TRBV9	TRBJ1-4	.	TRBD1	TGTGCCAGCAGCCCAAGGACAGGGTCTAATGAAAAACTGTTTTTT	CASSPRTGSNEKLFF
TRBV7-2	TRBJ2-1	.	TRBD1	TGTGCCAGCAGCCTTACAGGGGGCAGCTCCTACAATGAGCAGTTCTTC	CASSLTGGSSYNEQFF
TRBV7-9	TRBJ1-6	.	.	TGTGCCAGCATCCCCTCTAGTTTGGGAAATTCACCCCTCCACTTT	CASIPSSLGNSPLHF
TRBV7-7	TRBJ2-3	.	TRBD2	TGTGCCAGCAGCCAGGTAGCGGGAGATCCAGATACGCAGTATTTT	CASSQVAGDPDTQYF
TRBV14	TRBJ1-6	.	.	TGTGCCAGCAACGGGCATAATTCACCCCTCCACTTT	CASNGHNSPLHF
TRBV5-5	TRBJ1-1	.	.	TGTGCCAGCAGCTCGGAAACAGGAATCACTGAAGCTTTCTTT	CASSSETGITEAFF
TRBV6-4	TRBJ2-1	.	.	TGTGCCAGCAGTGACCCAGCTTCCGGGGATGAGCAGTTCTTC	CASSDPASGDEQFF
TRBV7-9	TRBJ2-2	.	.	TGTGCCAGCATTGTTGCGGGTATTACTCTGGAGCTGTTTTTT	CASIVAGITLELFF
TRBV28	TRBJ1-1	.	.	TGTGCCAGCAGTCTCCGACAGAGCACTGAAGCTTTCTTT	CASSLRQSTEAFF
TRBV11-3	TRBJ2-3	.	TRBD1	TGTGCCAGCAGCTTAGGGGACAGGCCAGATACGCAGTATTTT	CASSLGDRPDTQYF
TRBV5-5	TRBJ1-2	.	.	TGTGCCAGCAGCTTGGGACCGGGGTTTGGCTACACCTTC	CASSLGPGFGYTF
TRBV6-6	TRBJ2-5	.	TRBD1	TGTGCCAGCAGTTACTCGGCAGGGGGAGAGACCCAGTACTTC	CASSYSAGGETQYF